The T cell receptor beta chain under discussion was sequenced for a study of spatial heterogeneity in lung cancer. Study-level information: When available, follow-up PBMC samples taken a median of around two years after resection were sequenced. Detection consistently captured more beta-chain sequences than alpha-chain sequences. General study points: Blood contained ubiquitous expanded tumor TCRs more at resection than at follow-up.

In regard to this clonotype: Antigen: not known.

Using its own MiXCR run on the 5' RACE reads, TCRdb lists one record per CDR3 protein. This sample has 18,000 or so distinct CDR3 sequences; under 10% occur once, and the top ten carry about a fifth. Time point noted: blood at routine non-recurrence follow-up after resection. Researchers sequenced whole RNA taken from tumor, nontumor lung or frozen PBMC without sorting. V was trimmed by 1 base and J by 0 bases, leaving 7 bases between them. Germline V CDR1 and CDR2: SNHLY, FYNNEI. This CDR3 contains 15 residues. The sample in question was PBMCs, obtained at follow-up. This chain connects TRBV2 to TRBJ2-1, with D possibly TRBD2 on 5 matching bases. The sequence was obtained from a male donor with early-stage non-small cell lung cancer. The CDR3 reads CASSEGLASYNEQFF. The CDR3 nucleotides are TGTGCCAGCAGTGAAGGCCTAGCCTCCTACAATGAGCAGTTCTTC.